This entry concerns a single TCR beta chain. Antigen specificity is unknown. This entry is derived from a study of T cell responses to AZD1222 COVID-19 vaccine. Study-level findings and limits: Spike-specific TCR breadth and depth rose after two AZD1222 doses. Females outnumbered males among donors, who were mostly white British; clonal diversity was possibly underestimated.

The V gene lost 2 bases and the J gene lost 0 bases, with 2 bases spanning the gap. The CDR3 runs to 13 residues. In germline, CDR1 is MDHEN, CDR2 SYDVKM. Produced via immunoSEQ multiplex PCR; TCRdb's table is partial and in-frame only. The table shows about 84,000 clones, with 75% to 90% occurring only once. The sequence was collected from an adult who received the AZD1222 COVID-19 vaccine. This chain joins TRBV28 and TRBJ1-3; D remains unclear. Sequencing was performed on peripheral blood, taken 28 days after the second AZD1222 dose. Here the CDR3 DNA reads TGTGCCAGCAGTTTACCCTCTGGAAACACCATATATTTT. Protein product: CASSLPSGNTIYF.